These 23 T cell receptor beta chains share one sample of origin, sequenced in a study of cytomegalovirus exposure and HLA in healthy donors. The PCR used 60 Vbeta and 13 Jbeta primers. Only in-frame clones appear in the TCRdb table, and some are missing; sequencing was by immunoSEQ multiplex PCR. The sample consists of roughly 200,000 clones, around 80% of them appearing once. The specimen was PBMCs. These receptors all come from a woman aged 60-75 years in good health and CMV-seropositive.

This clone was observed a single time. The gene calls are TRBV28 and TRBJ1-2; 9 nucleotides agree with TRBD1. CDR1 and CDR2 from the germline V gene are MDHEN and SYDVKM. V gave up 1 base and J gave up 5 bases; unmatched junction bases: 2. The CDR3 is made up of 14 amino acids. This chain's CDR3 is CASSLSDRGYGYTF. The CDR3, as DNA: TGTGCCAGCAGTTTATCGGACAGGGGTTATGGCTACACCTTC.

The CDR3 loop is CASSDRTGFNYGYTF. The CDR3 DNA follows: TGTGCCAGCAGTGACCGGACAGGGTTTAACTATGGCTACACCTTC. This chain uses TRBV6-1 with TRBJ1-2; 8 bases align to TRBD1. Germline V lookup: CDR1 MNHNS, CDR2 SASEGT. The trim removed 3 bases at V and 1 base at J, leaving 4 bases unmatched. The CDR3 sequence is 15 residues long.

This chain uses TRBV2 with TRBJ2-1; TRBD1 might be the D (6 bases). The CDR3 runs 11 residues. CDR1 is SNHLY and CDR2 is FYNNEI in the germline V gene. The CDR3 here is CAWGQDNEQFF. CDR3 DNA: TGTGCATGGGGACAAGACAATGAGCAGTTCTTC. Using reference TRBV2 and TRBJ2-1 for the parts outside the CDR3, the full variable domain is EPEVTQTPSHQVTQMGQEVILRCVPISNHLYFYWYRQILGQKVEFLVSFYNNEISEKSEIFDDQFSVERPDGSNFTLKIRSTKLEDSAMYFCAWGQDNEQFFGPGTRLTVL.

This clone has a single count. The chain combines TRBV9 with TRBJ2-2, with 12 bases that match TRBD2. The CDR3 runs to 17 residues. The V gene's germline CDR1 is SGDLS and CDR2 YYNGEE. After removal of 7 bases from V and 0 bases from J, the junction contained 7 bases not matched to a gene. CDR3: CASREGLAGTNTGELFF. DNA for the CDR3: TGTGCCAGCCGAGAGGGACTAGCGGGCACGAACACCGGGGAGCTGTTTTTT.

The chain employs TRBV2 and TRBJ2-5, with 10 bases fitting TRBD2. V dropped 1 base and J dropped 1; count of bases not matched to a gene: 3. The CDR3 is 16 amino acids. Per the germline V gene, CDR1 is SNHLY and CDR2 is FYNNEI. CDR3 DNA sequence: TGTGCCAGCAGTGAAGGTGCTAGCGGGGGCCAAGAGACCCAGTACTTC. This sequence encodes CASSEGASGGQETQYF. Together with reference TRBV2 and TRBJ2-5, the CDR3 gives the full variable domain: EPEVTQTPSHQVTQMGQEVILRCVPISNHLYFYWYRQILGQKVEFLVSFYNNEISEKSEIFDDQFSVERPDGSNFTLKIRSTKLEDSAMYFCASSEGASGGQETQYFGPGTRLLVL.

The J gene is TRBJ1-3, the V gene TRBV5-4, with 9 bases aligning to TRBD1. CDR1 and CDR2 (germline): SGHNT, YYREEE (reference sequence). V was clipped by 4 bases and J by 1 base; unmatched bases: 9. The CDR3 loop spans 17 amino acids. In DNA, the CDR3 is TGTGCCAGCAGCCTAGAAATAGGACAGGGGTCTGGAAACACCATATATTTT. It encodes CASSLEIGQGSGNTIYF.

The table lists this clone with a count of one. The chain joins TRBV30 to TRBJ2-1, with unresolved D. Trimming removed 5 bases from V and 1 base from J, with 9 bases in between. Germline V lookup: CDR1 GTSNPN, CDR2 SVGIG (reference sequence). The CDR3 has 13 residues. The CDR3 nucleotides read TGTGCCTGGGAACTAATATCCTACAATGAGCAGTTCTTC. Translated: CAWELISYNEQFF.

The rearrangement links TRBV7-2 to TRBJ1-2, with 8 bases lining up with TRBD1. Germline V gene sequence: CDR1 SGHTA, CDR2 FQGNSA. V trimming: 1 base; J trimming: 7 bases; junction bases outside the gene matches: 14. This CDR3 spans 17 amino acids. The CDR3 DNA follows: TGTGCCAGCAGCTTAGGGTCTAGAGGACAGGGTTCTAGTGGCTACACCTTC. As protein: CASSLGSRGQGSSGYTF.

This clone has a single count. The rearrangement uses TRBV7-2 and TRBJ1-2; 7 bases are shared with TRBD1. The CDR3 consists of 13 residues. Germline CDR1 reads SGHTA; CDR2 reads FQGNSA. V trimming: 5 bases; J trimming: 7 bases; junction bases outside the gene matches: 7. The CDR3 DNA reads TGTGCCAGCAGCCCGGACAGGCCTCTTGGCTACACCTTC. As protein: CASSPDRPLGYTF.

This clone occurred once. The chain links TRBV7-9 to TRBJ1-1, with 7 bases fitting TRBD1. Germline CDR1 is SEHNR and CDR2 is FQNEAQ (reference sequence). With 6 bases clipped from V and 1 base from J, the junction kept 11 bases outside the gene matches. This CDR3 comprises 16 residues. CDR3 loop: CASRSGQSNKNTEAFF. CDR3 sequence (DNA): TGTGCCAGCAGGTCGGGACAGTCGAATAAGAACACTGAAGCTTTCTTT.

The table lists this clone with a count of one. The chain joins TRBV5-1 to TRBJ2-7; 7 bases are shared with TRBD1. J was trimmed by 2 bases and V by 3 bases; bases with no gene match: 5. Germline loops: CDR1 SGHRS, CDR2 YFSETQ. This CDR3 comprises 14 residues. DNA for the CDR3: TGCGCCAGCAGCTACCGGGACAGAGCCTACGAGCAGTACTTC. This gives the protein CASSYRDRAYEQYF.

The chain recombines TRBV27 with TRBJ1-2; D remains ambiguous. Germline V gives CDR1 MNHEY, CDR2 SMNVEV (reference sequence). This CDR3 is 13 amino acids long. Trimming stripped 6 bases from V and 1 base from J, with 9 bases between. The CDR3 DNA follows: TGTGCCAGCAGCAAACAAAGTAACTATGGCTACACCTTC. Residues: CASSKQSNYGYTF.

The chain uses TRBV6-4 and TRBJ2-1; 10 positions agree with TRBD2. Germline loops: CDR1 MRHNA, CDR2 SNTAGT. V was clipped by 5 bases and J by 7 bases; unmatched bases: 8. The CDR3 runs 15 residues. The CDR3 here is CASSRLAGAVNEQFF. In nucleotides, the CDR3 is TGTGCCAGCAGTCGGCTAGCGGGAGCGGTTAATGAGCAGTTCTTC.

The CDR3 sequence is CASNHGASGRNYEQYF. CDR3 nucleotide sequence: TGTGCCAGCAACCATGGGGCGAGCGGGAGGAACTACGAGCAGTACTTC. This sequence joins TRBV28 and TRBJ2-7; 9 bases are shared with TRBD2. V gave up 7 bases and J gave up 3 bases; unmatched junction bases: 13. Germline assignment: CDR1 MDHEN and CDR2 SYDVKM. The CDR3 runs to 16 residues. The full variable domain, completed using reference TRBV28 and TRBJ2-7, is DVKVTQSSRYLVKRTGEKVFLECVQDMDHENMFWYRQDPGLGLRLIYFSYDVKMKEKGDIPEGYSVSREKKERFSLILESASTNQTSMYLCASNHGASGRNYEQYFGPGTRLTVT.

The chain couples TRBV4-2 to TRBJ1-3, with 10 positions matching TRBD1. V shed 3 bases, J shed 7 bases, and the junction held 12 bases outside the gene matches. The CDR3 consists of 17 residues. CDR1 is LGHNA, CDR2 YNFKEQ, per germline. CDR3 sequence (DNA): TGTGCCAGCAGCCAGGATCTACCGCCGGGACAGGGGAACACCATATATTTT. As protein: CASSQDLPPGQGNTIYF.

The chain uses TRBV5-1 and TRBJ2-1, with a tentative D call TRBD2 (7 bases). Germline V lookup: CDR1 SGHRS, CDR2 YFSETQ. The CDR3 consists of 13 residues. V was trimmed by 2 bases and J by 9 bases, leaving 12 bases between them. In DNA form, the CDR3 reads TGCGCCAGCAGCTTCGGGGGGCTTGGTGAGCAGTTCTTC. Translated: CASSFGGLGEQFF.

This sequence joins TRBV9 and TRBJ2-7, with 9 bases aligning to TRBD2. V dropped 2 bases and J dropped 3; count of bases not matched to a gene: 9. CDR1 and CDR2 (germline): SGDLS, YYNGEE. The length of the CDR3 is 16 residues. Here the CDR3 DNA reads TGTGCCAGCAGCGTGGGGCGGGGGGGGGCAGACTACGAGCAGTACTTC. Its protein product is CASSVGRGGADYEQYF.

The chain has TRBV11-3 and TRBJ2-1; TRBD1 agrees at 9 bases. The CDR3 totals 15 residues. V lost 2 bases and J lost 7; bases outside the gene matches: 6. Germline-derived CDR1 and CDR2 are SGHNT and YENEEA. The CDR3 DNA follows: TGTGCCAGCAGCTTAATGGGACAGGGATGGAATGAGCAGTTCTTC. It encodes CASSLMGQGWNEQFF.

CDR3 residues: CASSPDPGVSETQYF. The CDR3 coding sequence is TGTGCCAGCTCACCAGATCCCGGGGTCAGCGAGACCCAGTACTTC. V usage is TRBV18 and J usage is TRBJ2-5, with D possibly matching TRBD2 (5 bases). The CDR3 has 15 residues. V was cut by 2 bases and J by 5 bases, with 15 bases left in between. Germline CDR1 is KGHSH and CDR2 is LQKENI.

V and J are TRBV7-8 and TRBJ2-7, with D maybe TRBD1 (5 bases). The length of the CDR3 is 12 residues. With 1 base removed from V and 6 bases from J, the gap between germline ends came to 7 bases. Germline loops: CDR1 SGHVS, CDR2 FQNEAQ. CDR3 nucleotides: TGTGCCAGCAGCTTAGTTAGGGGCGAGCAGTACTTC. Residues: CASSLVRGEQYF.

The gene calls are TRBV9 and TRBJ2-1, with D possibly being TRBD2 (7 bases). CDR1 is SGDLS and CDR2 is YYNGEE in the germline V gene. V was clipped by 0 bases and J by 5 bases, with 15 bases between them. The CDR3 runs 16 residues. The CDR3 protein is CASSVVGGGPDNEQFF. CDR3 coding DNA: TGTGCCAGCAGCGTAGTGGGAGGGGGGCCCGACAATGAGCAGTTCTTC.

V gene TRBV7-9 combines with J gene TRBJ2-1; TRBD2 agrees at 7 bases. The CDR3 consists of 15 residues. Per germline, CDR1 SEHNR and CDR2 FQNEAQ (reference sequence). V lost 4 bases to trimming and J lost 0 bases; unmatched junction nucleotides: 3. CDR3 nucleotide sequence: TGTGCCAGCAGCTCTAGCGGCACCTCCTACAATGAGCAGTTCTTC. Translation: CASSSSGTSYNEQFF.

The chain employs TRBV6-5 and TRBJ2-1; 8 bases agree with TRBD2. This CDR3 spans 16 amino acids. With V trimmed by 2 bases and J by 4 bases, 7 bases remained unmatched. The germline gives CDR1 MNHEY, CDR2 SVGAGI. CDR3 sequence reads: CASSYISAGVYNEQFF. The CDR3 coding sequence is TGTGCCAGCAGTTACATATCAGCGGGAGTTTACAATGAGCAGTTCTTC.